This record looks at one TCR beta chain sequence and its context. Original processing methods: Estimation of nucleated cell counts was performed using reference gene primer amplification. Using immunoSEQ multiplex PCR, the repertoire was profiled, and TCRdb retains in-frame clones only, with some absent. That table is the source of V, J and clone size, and D and trimming were worked out from the DNA. Here the sample spans approximately 110,000 clones, 71% being singletons. Trimming removed 4 bases from V and 15 bases from J, with 13 bases in between. CDR1 is SGHVS and CDR2 is FQNEAQ in the germline V gene. The CDR3 consists of 11 residues. The sample is drawn from a study of blood T cell repertoires in COVID-19. Study in general: Sites in the United States, Italy and Spain provided acute and convalescent COVID-19 samples. Sample material is recorded as cDNA or gDNA derived from T cells, B-cell-depleted T cells, or PBMCs.

The sample was peripheral blood. The rearrangement links TRBV7-8 to TRBJ2-1; D is unclear. This TCR derives from a human donor with acute or convalescent COVID-19. The donor label of this sample is uncertain. Here the CDR3 reads CASSSTAVGFF. CDR3 DNA: TGTGCCAGCAGCTCAACGGCGGTGGGGTTCTTC. Full variable domain (remainder filled in from reference TRBV7-8 and TRBJ2-1): GAGVSQSPRYKVAKRGQDVALRCDPISGHVSLFWYQQALGQGPEFLTYFQNEAQLDKSGLPSDRFFAERPEGSVSTLKIQRTQQEDSAVYLCASSSTAVGFFGPGTRLTVL.